The rows below give T cell receptor beta chains drawn from one sample of a study of blood T cell repertoires in COVID-19. TCRdb's table, derived via immunoSEQ multiplex PCR, lists solely in-frame clones and lacks some. Among around 32,000 clones listed, roughly 93% were seen once. Sequencing was carried out using peripheral blood. The receptor set was obtained from a male donor with active COVID-19. The CDR3 runs from the conserved cysteine through the conserved F or W. Fields, in order: CDR3 length, D gene, clone size, J gene, V gene, CDR3 protein, CDR3 DNA. D genes are given only for firm matches. Rows may omit the clone size; those that give it use once, few, many or a size class.

>14|TRBD1|NA|TRBJ1-2|TRBV4-1
CASSQTGVNYGYTF
TGCGCCAGCAGCCAAACAGGGGTCAACTATGGCTACACCTTC
>14|NA|NA|TRBJ2-7|TRBV5-1
CASSLVAGTYEQYF
TGCGCCAGCAGCTTGGTGGCAGGGACCTACGAGCAGTACTTC
>14|TRBD2|once|TRBJ2-5|TRBV6-1
CASSGAGGGETQYF
TGTGCCAGCAGTGGAGCGGGGGGTGGGGAGACCCAGTACTTC
>13|NA|NA|TRBJ2-7|TRBV18
CASSPGQTYEQYF
TGTGCCAGCTCACCAGGACAAACCTACGAGCAGTACTTC
>16|NA|NA|TRBJ1-1|TRBV3-1/TRBV3-2
CASSQDLARVGSEAFF
TGTGCCAGCAGCCAAGATCTGGCCAGGGTAGGGTCTGAAGCTTTCTTT
>14|NA|NA|TRBJ1-1|TRBV7-4
CASSGGPSSAEAFF
TGTGCCTCGAGCGGGGGCCCGTCAAGCGCTGAAGCTTTCTTT
>18|NA|NA|TRBJ2-6|TRBV30
CAWSVRGLSPSGANVLTF
TGTGCCTGGAGCGTAAGAGGTTTGTCCCCCTCTGGGGCCAACGTCCTGACTTTC
>15|NA|NA|TRBJ2-2|TRBV3-1/TRBV3-2
CASSPSDRAAGELFF
TGTGCCAGCAGCCCTAGCGACAGGGCTGCCGGGGAGCTGTTTTTT
>16|TRBD1|NA|TRBJ1-2|TRBV7-8
CASSIQGAVTAIGYTF
TGTGCCAGCAGCATCCAGGGGGCGGTGACGGCTATAGGCTACACCTTC
>15|NA|NA|TRBJ2-2|TRBV6-2/TRBV6-3
CASSLTTRGTGELFF
TGTGCCAGCAGCTTGACTACTCGGGGCACCGGGGAGCTGTTTTTT
>15|NA|once|TRBJ1-2|TRBV5-4
CASSMGAGESYGYTF
TGTGCCAGCAGCATGGGGGCGGGGGAATCCTATGGCTACACCTTC
>12|NA|NA|TRBJ1-1|TRBV4-2
CASSRPREEAFF
TGTGCCAGCAGCCGCCCCCGGGAAGAAGCTTTCTTT
>16|TRBD1|NA|TRBJ1-2|TRBV4-2
CASSLHAGTGNYGYTF
TGTGCCAGCAGCCTCCACGCCGGGACAGGGAACTATGGCTACACCTTC
>15|NA|few|TRBJ1-5|TRBV7-8
CASSLNEPLRQPQHF
TGTGCCAGCAGCTTAAACGAACCCCTGCGGCAGCCCCAGCATTTT
>15|NA|NA|TRBJ1-6|TRBV27
CASRGGGRNNSPLHF
TGTGCCAGCAGAGGCGGGGGCCGTAATAATTCACCCCTCCACTTT
>18|NA|NA|TRBJ1-6|TRBV5-1
CASSFSAGERTYNSPLHF
TGCGCCAGCAGCTTTTCGGCAGGGGAAAGGACCTATAATTCACCCCTCCACTTT
>16|NA|NA|TRBJ1-3|TRBV30
CAWSRRIILSGNTIYF
TGTGCCTGGAGTCGGCGGATTATACTCTCTGGAAACACCATATATTTT
>15|NA|NA|TRBJ2-4|TRBV7-2
CASSQGVGAQNIQYF
TGTGCCAGCAGCCAGGGTGTGGGGGCCCAAAACATTCAGTACTTC
>17|NA|few|TRBJ1-2|TRBV29-1
CSVEEQGKRNSNYGYTF
TGCAGCGTTGAAGAGCAGGGAAAACGTAATTCCAACTATGGCTACACCTTC
>14|TRBD2|once|TRBJ2-5|TRBV10-3
CAISEGTSTETQYF
TGTGCCATCAGTGAGGGGACTAGTACGGAGACCCAGTACTTC
>15|NA|NA|TRBJ2-5|TRBV4-2
CASSHPVLAGETQYF
TGTGCCAGCAGCCACCCGGTACTAGCTGGTGAGACCCAGTACTTC
>15|NA|NA|TRBJ1-2|TRBV27
CASSFGQGRNYGYTF
TGTGCCAGCAGTTTTGGGCAGGGAAGGAACTATGGCTACACCTTC
>15|NA|NA|TRBJ1-6|TRBV4-3
CASSQDPGFNSPLHF
TGCGCCAGCAGCCAAGATCCAGGGTTTAATTCACCCCTCCACTTT
>15|NA|NA|TRBJ2-3|TRBV15
CATSRGGTGTDTQYF
TGTGCCACCAGCAGAGGCGGGACTGGGACAGATACGCAGTATTTT
>14|TRBD1|NA|TRBJ2-5|TRBV5-1
CASRTGTGEETQYF
TGCGCCAGCAGGACCGGGACAGGGGAAGAGACCCAGTACTTC
>18|NA|NA|TRBJ1-3|TRBV9
CASSVEGVPRHSGNTIYF
TGTGCCAGCAGCGTAGAAGGGGTCCCGCGCCACTCTGGAAACACCATATATTTT
>13|NA|NA|TRBJ1-5|TRBV6-1
CASSEASRGPQHF
TGTGCCAGCAGTGAAGCGTCCCGGGGGCCCCAGCATTTT
>12|NA|NA|TRBJ2-1|TRBV5-1
CASSLVFNEQFF
TGCGCCAGCAGCTTGGTATTCAATGAGCAGTTCTTC
>13|NA|NA|TRBJ1-1|TRBV18
CASSGAGRTEAFF
TGTGCCAGCTCAGGAGCGGGGAGGACTGAAGCTTTCTTT
>14|TRBD2|NA|TRBJ2-5|TRBV5-8
CASSHWGGQETQYF
TGTGCCAGCAGCCATTGGGGGGGCCAAGAGACCCAGTACTTC
>13|TRBD1|NA|TRBJ2-7|TRBV2
CASGGQGVYEQYF
TGTGCCAGCGGCGGACAGGGGGTATACGAGCAGTACTTC
>15|TRBD1|NA|TRBJ2-7|TRBV4-1
CASSQTGTGAYEQYF
TGCGCCAGCAGCCAGACCGGGACAGGAGCCTACGAGCAGTACTTC
>15|NA|NA|TRBJ1-2|TRBV5-4
CASSLGFQGSYGYTF
TGTGCCAGCAGCTTGGGGTTTCAGGGCAGCTATGGCTACACCTTC
>14|NA|NA|TRBJ2-5|TRBV7-9
CASSFPTGGETQYF
TGTGCCAGCAGCTTCCCCACCGGAGGGGAGACCCAGTACTTC
>19|TRBD1|NA|TRBJ1-1|TRBV11-3
CASSRYTWDRPDLNTEAFF
TGTGCCAGCAGCCGCTACACGTGGGACAGGCCGGACCTGAACACTGAAGCTTTCTTT
>14|NA|NA|TRBJ2-3|TRBV11-2
CASSLDGGLDTQYF
TGTGCCAGCAGCTTAGATGGAGGACTCGATACGCAGTATTTT
>13|TRBD1|NA|TRBJ1-4|TRBV6-5
CASSPGGREKLFF
TGTGCCAGCAGTCCAGGGGGCCGTGAAAAACTGTTTTTT
>15|NA|NA|TRBJ1-4|TRBV6-6
CASSRGGATNEKLFF
TGTGCCAGCAGTAGAGGGGGTGCAACTAATGAAAAACTGTTTTTT
>17|TRBD2|NA|TRBJ2-5|TRBV7-6
CASSPGTSGPRKETQYF
TGTGCCAGCAGCCCAGGGACTAGCGGGCCTAGGAAAGAGACCCAGTACTTC
>13|NA|NA|TRBJ1-4|TRBV5-1
CASSWGPREKLFF
TGCGCCAGCAGCTGGGGCCCACGTGAAAAACTGTTTTTT
>13|NA|NA|TRBJ1-5|TRBV19
CASSEASNQPQHF
TGTGCCAGTAGTGAGGCTAGCAATCAGCCCCAGCATTTT
>13|TRBD1|NA|TRBJ2-7|TRBV18
CASSKGGPYEQYF
TGTGCCAGCTCAAAAGGGGGCCCCTACGAGCAGTACTTC
>15|TRBD1|NA|TRBJ1-1|TRBV6-5
CASSYQMTGDTEAFF
TGTGCCAGCAGTTATCAAATGACAGGGGACACTGAAGCTTTCTTT
>12|NA|NA|TRBJ1-1|TRBV5-6
CASSFVSLEAFF
TGTGCCAGCAGCTTTGTCAGTTTAGAAGCTTTCTTT
>14|NA|NA|TRBJ2-5|TRBV5-6
CASSLKGNQETQYF
TGTGCCAGCAGCTTGAAGGGGAATCAAGAGACCCAGTACTTC